This passage covers 32 T cell receptor beta chains from one sample sequenced in a study of blood T cell repertoires in COVID-19. Data came from immunoSEQ multiplex PCR; TCRdb stores just in-frame clones and leaves some out. The sample yields roughly 29,000 clones, around 72% seen once. What was sequenced was peripheral blood. Receptors originate from a boy aged 2 to 10 with active or convalescent COVID-19.

V is TRBV28 and J is TRBJ1-5; 10 bases are shared with TRBD1. The CDR3 loop spans 19 amino acids. Germline assignment: CDR1 MDHEN and CDR2 SYDVKM. V trimming: 7 bases; J trimming: 0 bases; junction bases outside the gene matches: 15. As DNA, the CDR3 is TGTGCCAGCAAACCACAGGACAGGGGGAGTGAGGATAGCAATCAGCCCCAGCATTTT. Amino acids: CASKPQDRGSEDSNQPQHF.

This clone was counted once. One end of the junction does not line up with germline, which may come from a read error. The rearrangement uses TRBV6-1 and TRBJ2-7; TRBD2 might be the D (6 bases). The germline gives CDR1 MNHNS, CDR2 SASEGT. There are 11 residues in the CDR3. This CDR3 is CASSERRERDF. As DNA, the CDR3 is TGTGCCAGCAGTGAAAGACGGGAGAGGGACTTC.

The CDR3 nucleotides are TGTGCCAGCAGCCAAGCGGGATACTTCTATGGCTACACCTTC. It encodes CASSQAGYFYGYTF. The V call is TRBV14, the J call TRBJ1-2; D is ambiguous. Trimming cost V 1 base and J 4 bases, with 10 bases left between them. The CDR3 is made up of 14 amino acids. Germline CDR1 and CDR2: SGHDN and FVKESK.

The V call is TRBV28, the J call TRBJ2-7, with D maybe TRBD2 (7 bases). Trimming left V 1 base short and J 2 bases short, with 12 bases between. CDR1 and CDR2 from the germline V gene are MDHEN and SYDVKM. The CDR3 runs to 15 residues. The DNA for the CDR3 is TGTGCCAGCAGTTTATTCTCGGGGGGCGCCTACGAGCAGTACTTC. It yields the protein CASSLFSGGAYEQYF. Together with reference TRBV28 and TRBJ2-7, the CDR3 gives the full variable domain: DVKVTQSSRYLVKRTGEKVFLECVQDMDHENMFWYRQDPGLGLRLIYFSYDVKMKEKGDIPEGYSVSREKKERFSLILESASTNQTSMYLCASSLFSGGAYEQYFGPGTRLTVT.

This sequence joins TRBV5-1 and TRBJ1-1, with 7 bases lining up with TRBD1. Germline-derived CDR1 and CDR2 are SGHRS and YFSETQ. Trimming removed 4 bases from V and 4 bases from J; junction bases left unmatched: 19. This CDR3 has 18 residues. As DNA, the CDR3 is TGCGCCAGCAGCCAGCGGGTGGCTAGGGGGCTGGGATCCACTGAAGCTTTCTTT. Its translation: CASSQRVARGLGSTEAFF.

The chain couples TRBV7-2 to TRBJ1-5; D remains ambiguous. Germline-derived CDR1 and CDR2 are SGHTA and FQGNSA. Trimming stripped 1 base from V and 4 bases from J, with 11 bases between. The CDR3 extends over 15 amino acids. The CDR3 loop is CASSLEASRNQPQHF. CDR3 sequence (DNA): TGTGCCAGCAGCTTAGAGGCTTCCAGGAATCAGCCCCAGCATTTT.

The CDR3 spells CASARLLAGGSYNEQFF. The CDR3 DNA is TGTGCCAGTGCTCGGCTCCTAGCGGGAGGGTCCTACAATGAGCAGTTCTTC. This chain uses TRBV19 with TRBJ2-1, with TRBD2 identical over 12 bases. The trim removed 8 bases at V and 1 base at J, leaving 9 bases unmatched. The CDR3 loop spans 17 amino acids. CDR1 is LNHDA and CDR2 is SQIVND in the germline V gene (reference sequence).

The chain employs TRBV10-3 and TRBJ2-3; D remains unclear. Deletions cut 4 bases from V and 0 bases from J, with 38 bases between. CDR1 and CDR2 (germline): ENHRY, SYGVKD. The CDR3 has 24 amino acids. The DNA for the CDR3 is TGTGCCATCAGTGGTGATAGGATGGGCCCGCTGGAACCCTCCCCGCCAGTTAGCACAGATACGCAGTATTTT. This encodes CAISGDRMGPLEPSPPVSTDTQYF.

This clone was observed once. This chain uses TRBV2 with TRBJ1-4; D is uncertain. The germline CDR1 and CDR2 sequences are SNHLY and FYNNEI. Trimming left V 4 bases short and J 0 bases short, with 6 bases between. The CDR3 extends over 14 amino acids. This CDR3 is CASSGVTTNEKLFF. As DNA, the CDR3 is TGTGCCAGCAGTGGAGTAACAACTAATGAAAAACTGTTTTTT.

The chain has TRBV11-2 and TRBJ1-1; TRBD1 is a possible D gene (5 bases). The V end lost 1 base, the J end lost 6 bases, and 15 bases lay between the germline ends. There are 15 residues in the CDR3. Germline V gene sequence: CDR1 SGHAT, CDR2 FQNNGV. The CDR3 coding sequence is TGTGCCAGCAGCTTAGTTCGGGGGGAGCGGGCTGAAGCTTTCTTT. It yields the protein CASSLVRGERAEAFF.

A single count supports this clone. CDR3 region: CASSQGAGYNQPQHF. CDR3 nucleotides: TGCGCCAGCAGCCAAGGGGCCGGCTACAATCAGCCCCAGCATTTT. The chain carries TRBV4-3 and TRBJ1-5; no clear D. Per germline, CDR1 LGHNA and CDR2 YSLEER. Trimming cost V 1 base and J 3 bases, with 10 bases left between them. The CDR3 spans 15 residues.

This clone was counted a single time. The rearrangement links TRBV10-1 to TRBJ2-1, with D possibly matching TRBD1 (7 bases). V lost 10 bases and J 6 bases, leaving 19 bases between the germline ends. The CDR3 loop spans 14 amino acids. Germline V gene data show CDR1 as WNHNN and CDR2 as SYGVQD (reference sequence). The CDR3 DNA reads TGCGCCACTTCTCGACAGGGAGGATCCAATGAGCAGTTCTTC. Its translation: CATSRQGGSNEQFF.

The sample holds a few counts of this clone. CDR3 in amino acids: CASSYGGTQYF. CDR3 nucleotide sequence: TGTGCCAGCAGCTATGGAGGAACCCAGTACTTC. This sequence joins TRBV11-1 and TRBJ2-5, with D possibly being TRBD2 (5 bases). Germline V gene lookup returns CDR1 SGHAT and CDR2 FQDESV (reference sequence). The CDR3 is made up of 11 amino acids. V was shortened by 4 bases and J by 8 bases, with 8 bases between the two germline ends.

This clone was seen a few times. The V call is TRBV4-1, the J call TRBJ1-2; tentatively, D is TRBD1 (6 bases). Germline assignment: CDR1 MGHRA and CDR2 YSYEKL. CDR3 length: 14 amino acids. The V end lost 0 bases, the J end lost 10 bases, and 15 bases lay between the germline ends. The CDR3 sequence is CASSQDPGDEDYTF. As DNA, the CDR3 is TGCGCCAGCAGCCAAGATCCAGGGGATGAAGACTACACCTTC.

A few counts support this clone. The gene calls are TRBV28 and TRBJ1-2; D not resolved. V lost 2 bases to trimming and J lost 8 bases, with 9 bases between them. The CDR3 extends over 12 amino acids. Germline CDR1 reads MDHEN; CDR2 reads SYDVKM. The CDR3 coding sequence is TGTGCCAGCAGTTTAGGGCCTATCGGCTACACCTTC. This gives the protein CASSLGPIGYTF.

The chain recombines TRBV4-1 with TRBJ1-2; 9 nucleotides agree with TRBD1. V gave up 4 bases and J gave up 0 bases; unmatched junction bases: 9. Germline V CDR1 and CDR2: MGHRA, YSYEKL. CDR3 length equals 17 residues. The CDR3 region has the DNA TGCGCCAGCAGCCCGTCCCGGGACAGGGTATCTAACTATGGCTACACCTTC. Residues: CASSPSRDRVSNYGYTF.

V is TRBV21-1 and J is TRBJ2-7; TRBD1 is the table's D call, not checked against the DNA. TRBV21-1 is deemed a pseudogene. The length of the CDR3 is 13 residues. CDR3 nucleotide sequence: TGTGCCAGCAGCAAAGGCGACAGCTACGAGCAGTACTTC. Translation: CASSKGDSYEQYF.

CDR3 protein: CASTMYSGRGSYEQYF. In DNA, the CDR3 is TGTGCCAGCACTATGTACTCCGGCAGGGGGTCCTACGAGCAGTACTTC. The gene calls are TRBV2 and TRBJ2-7, with 7 bases fitting TRBD1. V was clipped by 7 bases and J by 1 base; unmatched bases: 13. This CDR3 is 16 amino acids long. Germline loops: CDR1 SNHLY, CDR2 FYNNEI.

The chain's CDR3 is CASSEGQVPWYEKLFF. CDR3 DNA sequence: TGTGCCAGCAGTGAAGGCCAGGTCCCCTGGTATGAAAAACTGTTTTTT. This chain links TRBV6-1 with TRBJ1-4; unclear D gene. V was cut by 1 base and J by 6 bases, with 15 bases left in between. The germline CDR1 and CDR2 sequences are MNHNS and SASEGT. The CDR3 sequence is 16 residues long.

The chain recombines TRBV9 with TRBJ1-2, with 7 bases fitting TRBD1. The length of the CDR3 is 14 residues. From germline, CDR1 is SGDLS and CDR2 YYNGEE. Trimming at V came to 3 bases and at J to 8 bases, leaving 10 bases not matched to a gene. Here the CDR3 DNA reads TGTGCCAGCAGCGCCCGACAGGGTATGAGAGGCTACACCTTC. It codes for CASSARQGMRGYTF. The whole variable domain, filled in from reference TRBV9 and TRBJ1-2, reads DSGVTQTPKHLITATGQRVTLRCSPRSGDLSVYWYQQSLDQGLQFLIQYYNGEERAKGNILERFSAQQFPDLHSELNLSSLELGDSALYFCASSARQGMRGYTFGSGTRLTVV.

V is TRBV5-1 and J is TRBJ1-1; D remains ambiguous. V was clipped by 2 bases and J by 0 bases, with 11 bases between them. The CDR3 is made up of 15 amino acids. Germline V lookup: CDR1 SGHRS, CDR2 YFSETQ. The CDR3 DNA reads as TGCGCCAGCAGCTTACCTGGCCTCATGAACACTGAAGCTTTCTTT. Protein product: CASSLPGLMNTEAFF.

CDR3 coding DNA: TGTGCCAGCAGCTCCGGGAGGTGGAGCACCGGGGAGCTGTTTTTT. This encodes CASSSGRWSTGELFF. V usage is TRBV7-2 and J usage is TRBJ2-2; TRBD2 aligns across 7 bases. Trimming cost V 4 bases and J 4 bases; bases outside gene matches: 6. Germline-derived CDR1 and CDR2 are SGHTA and FQGNSA. The length of the CDR3 is 15 residues.

This chain uses TRBV19 with TRBJ2-2, with D maybe TRBD1 (7 bases). Germline CDR1 and CDR2: LNHDA and SQIVND (reference sequence). V lost 11 bases, J lost 3 bases, and 16 bases lay in between. This CDR3 region has 14 residues. CDR3 DNA sequence: TGTGCCGGAGGGAGGCAGGGGGACACCGGGGAGCTGTTTTTT. This sequence encodes CAGGRQGDTGELFF. The full variable domain, in which reference TRBV19 and TRBJ2-2 provide the parts outside the CDR3, is DGGITQSPKYLFRKEGQNVTLSCEQNLNHDAMYWYRQDPGQGLRLIYYSQIVNDFQKGDIAEGYSVSREKKESFPLTVTSAQKNPTAFYLCAGGRQGDTGELFFGEGSRLTVL.

The chain uses TRBV30 and TRBJ1-4, with D perhaps TRBD1 (5 bases). Trimming left V 3 bases short and J 2 bases short, with 10 bases between. The germline V gene encodes CDR1 GTSNPN and CDR2 SVGIG (reference sequence). The length of the CDR3 is 14 residues. The CDR3 nucleotides are TGTGCCTGGAGGGCCTCAGGGACTAATGAAAAACTGTTTTTT. Translated: CAWRASGTNEKLFF.

DNA for the CDR3: TGTGCCAGCAGTTTACGGACCCCGGACATGAATTCACCCCTCCACTTT. It yields the protein CASSLRTPDMNSPLHF. V and J are TRBV28 and TRBJ1-6, with D possibly being TRBD1 (5 bases). CDR1 and CDR2 from the germline V gene are MDHEN and SYDVKM. The V end was cut by 2 bases, the J end by 7 bases, with 15 bases between. The CDR3 consists of 16 residues.

This chain connects TRBV2 to TRBJ2-7; D unresolved. Germline CDR1 SNHLY, CDR2 FYNNEI. With 0 bases removed from V and 4 bases from J, the gap between germline ends came to 7 bases. The CDR3 length is 13 residues. The CDR3 DNA follows: TGTGCCAGCAGTGAAGCCCCCTTGTACGAGCAGTACGTC. This encodes CASSEAPLYEQYV.

The rearrangement uses TRBV7-9 and TRBJ1-1; D gene unclear. CDR1 SEHNR and CDR2 FQNEAQ come from the germline V gene (reference sequence). V gave up 1 base and J gave up 4 bases, with 13 bases separating them. The CDR3 contains 15 residues. The CDR3 DNA reads TGTGCCAGCAGCTTAGGTCTAGAGGGTGGCACTGAAGCTTTCTTT. Translating it yields CASSLGLEGGTEAFF.

CDR3 nucleotides: TGCAGCGTTGAAGATAACAGGGGATCTGGAAACACCATATATTTT. Translation gives CSVEDNRGSGNTIYF. V is TRBV29-1 and J is TRBJ1-3; 7 nucleotides line up with TRBD1. The CDR3 covers 15 residues. The J segment lost 1 base and the V segment lost 0 bases, leaving 3 bases of the junction unmatched. Germline CDR1 is SQVTM and CDR2 is ANQGSEA.

The V call is TRBV15, the J call TRBJ2-7; a weak D match, TRBD1 (6 bases). V lost 1 base and J 0 bases, leaving 19 bases between the germline ends. There are 18 residues in the CDR3. Germline assignment: CDR1 LNHNV and CDR2 YYDKDF (reference sequence). CDR3 sequence reads: CATSRGGHRALSSYEQYF. DNA of the CDR3: TGTGCCACCAGCAGAGGGGGGCACAGGGCCTTGAGCTCCTACGAGCAGTACTTC.

The chain combines TRBV7-9 with TRBJ1-1; D possibly corresponds to TRBD1 (6 bases). V was cut by 3 bases and J by 2 bases, with 10 bases left in between. CDR3 size: 14 residues. The germline V gene encodes CDR1 SEHNR and CDR2 FQNEAQ (reference sequence). CDR3 in DNA: TGTGCCAGCAGCTTTCAGGGGTCCAACACTGAAGCTTTCTTT. Translating gives CASSFQGSNTEAFF.

This clone counts as medium-sized. J is TRBJ2-1 and V is TRBV6-5, with 8 bases matching TRBD1. The CDR3 totals 15 residues. V lost 0 bases, J lost 10 bases, and 8 bases stayed unmatched. CDR1 and CDR2 from the germline V gene are MNHEY and SVGAGI. In nucleotides, the CDR3 is TGTGCCAGCAGTTACTCGTCAACAGGGGGGCTGGAGCAGTTCTTC. It translates to CASSYSSTGGLEQFF.

The rearrangement links TRBV15 to TRBJ2-7; tentatively, D is TRBD1 (6 bases). V lost 0 bases to trimming and J lost 4 bases, with 13 bases between them. CDR3 length equals 15 residues. Germline-derived CDR1 and CDR2 are LNHNV and YYDKDF (reference sequence). The CDR3 DNA reads as TGTGCCACCAGCAGAGATCCGGGACATCTTTACGAGCAGTACTTC. As protein: CATSRDPGHLYEQYF.